This TCR beta chain was found in a study of shared clonotypes between healthy human individuals (TCRdb year 2020). About the full investigation: Three men and two women, aged 18 to 49 years, made up the cohort. Libraries were prepared and TCR repertoires were sequenced by different laboratories using diverse techniques, in order to increase sequencing depth and limit assay-specific biases. To estimate repertoire size and how much clonotype sharing occurs between individuals, the study deeply sequenced the blood TCR repertoires of several healthy adults. For each donor, CD4 naive and CD4 memory were each run on three plates, CD8 naive on two plates, and CD8 memory on one plate. Leukapheresis yielded between about 0.94 and 8.9 billion PBMCs per donor. The paper as a whole reports these results and caveats: Higher generation probabilities were observed for clonotypes shared by all four sorted-subset donors than for non-shared clonotypes. Even with the large sequencing depth, rarefaction of the sorted-subset datasets indicated that sequencing was incomplete. Only blood was sampled, and tissue TCR repertoires likely differ from those in blood. Because the study included a small number of donors, the genetic and exposure-history diversity represented was limited. Based on pairwise subsampling, the degree of clonotype sharing among donors was expected to be affected by sequencing depth. When a few donors were compared, the shared fraction of clonotypes was roughly 4.8% for naive CD4, about 4% for naive CD8, 2.3% for memory CD4, and 0.4% for memory CD8. Larger estimated clonotype richness was generally found for naive subsets than for memory subsets.

At least ten counts were recorded for this clone. Its antigen is still unknown. No base quality information exists; no much larger clone differs at one position. Using the deep immunoSEQ assay, multiplex PCR amplified TCR CDR3 regions from genomic DNA. For each cell subset, the extracted genomic DNA was distributed evenly across all wells of several immunoSEQ 96-well plates, and each plate served as one replicate. For sorted subsets, around 200 ng genomic DNA, equal to tens of thousands of T cell genomes, was loaded into each replicate PCR. Purified libraries were quantified with a Qubit 3.0 fluorometer, sized on a Bioanalyzer 2100, and re-quantified with the KAPA Library Quantification kit. Each immunoSEQ 96-well plate was sequenced on its own single-read 150-cycle Illumina NextSeq 550 flow cell. The published analysis was carried out like this. Because only junctional sequences without quality scores were contained in the immunoSEQ output, filtering matching that applied to full-length reads could not be performed. Sequences were annotated with PyIR, a Python wrapper for IgBLAST v1.9, and V/J genes and CDR3 were assigned using IMGT germline references. Reads were filtered out if the reads had weak V/J assignments (E-value above 1e-6), no CDR3, stop codons, out-of-frame junctions, or ambiguous translated residues. V3J clonotypes were defined as sequences sharing an identical inferred V gene, J gene, and CDR3 amino acid sequence. Percentage overlap between repertoires was computed as shared unique clonotypes divided by the size of the smaller repertoire. Repertoire richness was assessed with RTK rarefaction, the Chao1 estimator, and Recon v2.1 estimates of unobserved clonotypes. Generation probabilities for all TCRbeta clonotypes obtained by the gDNA method from a few donors were computed using OLGA. TCRdb mirrors the immuneACCESS table, restricted to in-frame sequences. Some clones are absent from its copies; in checked studies, under half trace to an unresolved V gene, and the reason for the others is unknown. D and trimming come from the DNA, and the V and J calls and clone size come from that table. For this sample there are about 330,000 clones; 74% appear just once. The top ten hold 10% to 13% of the sample.

V ends up 5 bases short and J 5 bases short, with an unmatched junction base count of 8. The germline V gene sets CDR1 to SGHNT and CDR2 to YENEEA. Measured from the cysteine to the phenylalanine, the CDR3 is 16 residues long. Just the 48-base CDR3 DNA is kept, in frame starting at base 1. Donors were healthy HIV-negative adults with no recently reported acute infections or vaccinations. Every donor was a Caucasian adult living in Nashville, Tennessee, USA. Magnetic negative selection was used to enrich CD4+ T cells, after which naive cells were positively selected on CD45RA and the negative fraction became the memory subset. Blood was obtained by leukapheresis, after which PBMCs were separated by Ficoll-Histopaque density gradient centrifugation and cryopreserved in liquid nitrogen vapor phase. Analytical flow cytometry was used to check the purity and quantity of each magnetically sorted T cell population. Genomic DNA was isolated from each sorted fraction and quantified by UV absorbance on a Nanodrop 2000c.

This sequence uses TRBV11-3 and TRBJ2-2; TRBD1 matches 10 bases in the middle. The clonotype was recovered from a man under 40 in good health. Input material: memory CD4+ T cells sorted from blood. The sample's cell subset or site, from its label and the paper: CD45RA-negative fraction. The DNA sequence reads TGTGCCAGCAGCCCAGGTGGGACAGGGGATACCGGGGAGCTGTTTTTT. It encodes CASSPGGTGDTGELFF.